This TCR beta chain was captured by sequencing in a study of T-cell memory formation after mild COVID-19. TCRdb re-called the 5' RACE reads through MiXCR, storing one row per CDR3 protein. The sample records 150,000 to 200,000 distinct CDR3 sequences, about 18% being singletons. This CDR3 has 15 residues. In germline, CDR1 is KGHDR, CDR2 SFDVKD. Trimming took off 3 bases at V and 4 bases at J, with 14 bases between the two ends. Source material: PBMCs or a T cell subset sorted from them (not recorded which). The TCR originated in a young man who had mild COVID-19 (a few samples of this study predate the infection). Cell type and time point are not known. The genes are TRBV24-1 and TRBJ1-2; D is undetermined. The CDR3 loop reads CATSDTDGNRYGYTF. The CDR3 coding sequence is TGTGCCACCAGTGATACTGACGGTAACCGCTATGGCTACACCTTC.